Sequencing of this T cell receptor beta chain was carried out in a study of blood T cell repertoires in COVID-19. For the study at large: Material from acute and convalescent COVID-19 was sourced from the United States, Italy and Spain. The analysed material was cDNA or gDNA that came from T cells, B-cell-depleted T cells, or PBMCs.

V was shortened by 5 bases and J by 4 bases, with 17 bases between the two germline ends. Germline CDR1 LNHDA, CDR2 SQIVND (reference sequence). This CDR3 is 15 amino acids long. Adults between roughly 18 and 95 years of age took part from 20 to 25 US areas. In assigning cohorts, the study relied on participant-reported clinical history. TCRdb's copy holds only in-frame clones and misses some; the assay was immunoSEQ multiplex PCR. The sample has 180,000 or so clones, about 90% seen once. A single count supports this clone. The sequenced sample consisted of PBMCs or T cells enriched from blood (not recorded which). V and J are TRBV19 and TRBJ1-2; the D gene is possibly TRBD1 (6 bases). The sequence derives from a human donor with acute COVID-19. The donor label of this sample is uncertain. Here the CDR3 DNA reads TGTGCCAGTAGTCCAGATTGGGGGCCTAGCTATGGCTACACCTTC. Translated, it gives CASSPDWGPSYGYTF.